A single sample gave rise to the 16 T cell receptor beta chains below, sequenced in a study of beta chain features in type 1 diabetes. TCRB transcripts that were expressed got sequenced, as all of the isolated RNA had been reverse transcribed. Using immunoSEQ multiplex PCR, the repertoire was profiled, and TCRdb retains in-frame clones only, with some absent. The sample contains more than 300,000 clones, 10% to 15% of which appear only once. Sequencing was performed on naive CD4+ T cells from blood. The receptors shown here come from a man younger than 35 in good health.

V and J are TRBV10-3 and TRBJ2-7, with D tentatively TRBD2 (5 bases). V lost 2 bases, J lost 7 bases, and 18 bases lay in between. CDR3 length: 15 amino acids. CDR1 is ENHRY, CDR2 SYGVKD, per germline. The CDR3 DNA is TGTGCCATCAGTGAGACCCCAGGCGCTCCGGGGGAGCAGTACTTC. Translated: CAISETPGAPGEQYF.

This clone was observed a few times. J is TRBJ2-6 and V is TRBV9, with 8 positions matching TRBD2. V gave up 4 bases and J gave up 4 bases; unmatched junction bases: 7. The length of the CDR3 is 16 residues. Germline V gene lookup returns CDR1 SGDLS and CDR2 YYNGEE. CDR3 region: CASSTPGGKGANVLTF. In nucleotides, the CDR3 is TGTGCCAGCAGCACCCCGGGGGGGAAAGGGGCCAACGTCCTGACTTTC.

In this sample, this clone turned up a few times. This sequence joins TRBV7-3 and TRBJ1-5, with TRBD1 identical over 9 bases. Per the germline V gene, CDR1 is SGHTA and CDR2 is FQGTGA. CDR3 length: 16 amino acids. J gave up 2 bases and V 5 bases, and 7 bases lay outside the gene matches. The CDR3 coding sequence is TGTGCCAGCAGCCCGACAGGGGGTATTGGCAATCAGCCCCAGCATTTT. This sequence encodes CASSPTGGIGNQPQHF.

This clone has a handful of counts. The chain couples TRBV27 to TRBJ2-3; 8 bases line up with TRBD2. Germline V gene lookup returns CDR1 MNHEY and CDR2 SMNVEV (reference sequence). The length of the CDR3 is 14 residues. V lost 3 bases, J lost 8 bases, and 7 bases stayed unmatched. Here the CDR3 reads CASSFKTSAATQYF. CDR3 nucleotides: TGTGCCAGCAGTTTCAAGACTAGCGCTGCTACGCAGTATTTT.

Details on this clone: With a much larger clone just one base away, this may be a read error. CDR3 sequence: CASSRTSADTQYF. The CDR3 nucleotides read TGTGCCAGCAGCCGGACTAGCGCAGATACGCAGTATTTT. The chain is built from TRBV7-3 and TRBJ2-3; 9 bases match TRBD2. The CDR3 consists of 13 residues. Per germline, CDR1 SGHTA and CDR2 FQGTGA. V lost 5 bases and J lost 4; bases outside the gene matches: 1.

This chain links TRBV2 with TRBJ1-5; D is unresolved. V lost 4 bases and J 2 bases, leaving 3 bases between the germline ends. The CDR3 is 12 amino acids. Germline CDR1 reads SNHLY; CDR2 reads FYNNEI. The CDR3 reads CASSAGNQPQHF. CDR3 sequence (DNA): TGTGCCAGCAGTGCCGGCAATCAGCCCCAGCATTTT.

This clone has more than one count but fewer than ten. The rearrangement uses TRBV28 and TRBJ2-1, with D possibly TRBD2 on 6 matching bases. Trimming removed 6 bases from V and 3 bases from J, with 12 bases in between. Per germline, CDR1 MDHEN and CDR2 SYDVKM. There are 14 residues in the CDR3. The CDR3 nucleotides are TGTGCCAGCAGCATAGCGGACCGCTACAATGAGCAGTTCTTC. It is translated as CASSIADRYNEQFF.

The rearrangement joins TRBV7-3 to TRBJ2-2; possible D gene TRBD2, 6 bases. The V end lost 4 bases, the J end lost 8 bases, and 11 bases lay between the germline ends. This CDR3 is 13 amino acids long. Looked up from germline, CDR1 is SGHTA and CDR2 is FQGTGA. The CDR3 region is CASSYGTAGELFF. DNA of the CDR3: TGTGCCAGCAGCTACGGGACTGCGGGGGAGCTGTTTTTT.

The chain links TRBV2 to TRBJ1-2; D gene unclear. The CDR3 contains 12 residues. Between the trimmed V and J ends, which lost 3 bases and 1 base, there was a span of 3 bases. The V gene's germline CDR1 is SNHLY and CDR2 FYNNEI. In nucleotides, the CDR3 is TGTGCCAGCAGTGACAGTAACTATGGCTACACCTTC. This encodes CASSDSNYGYTF. The full variable domain, rest sourced from reference TRBV2 and TRBJ1-2, is EPEVTQTPSHQVTQMGQEVILRCVPISNHLYFYWYRQILGQKVEFLVSFYNNEISEKSEIFDDQFSVERPDGSNFTLKIRSTKLEDSAMYFCASSDSNYGYTFGSGTRLTVV.

The chain combines TRBV28 with TRBJ2-1; 15 bases are a match to TRBD2. The CDR3 has 20 amino acids. V gave up 5 bases and J gave up 0 bases; unmatched junction bases: 11. CDR1 MDHEN and CDR2 SYDVKM come from the germline V gene. In nucleotides, the CDR3 is TGTGCCAGCAGTCCCTTAGGACTAGCGGGGGGGCACAACTCCTACAATGAGCAGTTCTTC. It translates to CASSPLGLAGGHNSYNEQFF.

This clone was counted only a few times. The J gene is TRBJ1-3, the V gene TRBV28; weak D call: TRBD1 (5 bases). Germline V CDR1 and CDR2: MDHEN, SYDVKM. The CDR3 extends over 16 amino acids. Trimming removed 3 bases at V and 2 bases at J, with 14 bases between. CDR3 sequence reads: CASSFSRRVAGNTIYF. CDR3 in DNA: TGTGCCAGCAGTTTTTCCCGCAGGGTTGCTGGAAACACCATATATTTT.

This chain uses TRBV21-1 with TRBJ2-1; the DNA was not compared with TRBD1, the D call given in the table. TRBV21-1 is recorded as a pseudogene. The CDR3 totals 17 residues. The CDR3 sequence is CASSITKPGQIYNEQFF. For the CDR3, the DNA is TGTGCCAGCAGCATCACAAAACCGGGACAAATCTACAATGAGCAGTTCTTC.

This clone was seen ten or more times. This chain links TRBV29-1 with TRBJ2-7, with unresolved D. The CDR3 has 13 amino acids. V was trimmed by 1 base and J by 0 bases, leaving 7 bases between them. The V gene's germline CDR1 is SQVTM and CDR2 ANQGSEA. CDR3 DNA: TGCAGCGTTGAAGTTAGTGCCTCCTACGAGCAGTACTTC. The encoded protein is CSVEVSASYEQYF.

This clone was picked up a small number of times. V is TRBV15 and J is TRBJ2-4; a possible D gene is TRBD1 (6 bases). The germline V gene has CDR1 LNHNV and CDR2 YYDKDF (reference sequence). This CDR3 has 19 residues. V was cut by 0 bases and J by 4 bases, with 22 bases left in between. The CDR3 DNA is TGTGCCACCAGCAGAGATAAAGGCGGTGAGGGACACCGAAAAAACATTCAGTACTTC. Residues: CATSRDKGGEGHRKNIQYF. Based on the CDR3 plus reference TRBV15 and TRBJ2-4, the full variable domain is DAMVIQNPRYQVTQFGKPVTLSCSQTLNHNVMYWYQQKSSQAPKLLFHYYDKDFNNEADTPDNFQSRRPNTSFCFLDIRSPGLGDTAMYLCATSRDKGGEGHRKNIQYFGAGTRLSVL.

A few counts support this clone. The chain recombines TRBV11-1 with TRBJ2-4; possible D gene TRBD1, 6 bases. CDR3 length: 17 residues. V was trimmed by 1 base and J by 1 base, leaving 14 bases between them. In germline, CDR1 is SGHAT, CDR2 FQDESV (reference sequence). In DNA, the CDR3 is TGTGCCAGCAGCTTAGTCCGAGGGGGAGACGCCAAAAACATTCAGTACTTC. Its protein is CASSLVRGGDAKNIQYF. Combining the CDR3 with reference TRBV11-1 and TRBJ2-4 gives the whole variable domain EAEVAQSPRYKITEKSQAVAFWCDPISGHATLYWYRQILGQGPELLVQFQDESVVDDSQLPKDRFSAERLKGVDSTLKIQPAELGDSAMYLCASSLVRGGDAKNIQYFGAGTRLSVL.

V gene TRBV29-1 combines with J gene TRBJ1-1, with D possibly matching TRBD1 (5 bases). V was shortened by 4 bases and J by 4 bases, with 16 bases between the two germline ends. Looked up from germline, CDR1 is SQVTM and CDR2 is ANQGSEA. The CDR3 consists of 14 residues. CDR3 DNA sequence: TGCAGCGTTGCTAGGGGCGGGGTGGCCACTGAAGCTTTCTTT. Protein sequence: CSVARGGVATEAFF. Full variable domain (outside the CDR3, taken from reference TRBV29-1 and TRBJ1-1): SAVISQKPSRDICQRGTSLTIQCQVDSQVTMMFWYRQQPGQSLTLIATANQGSEATYESGFVIDKFPISRPNLTFSTLTVSNMSPEDSSIYLCSVARGGVATEAFFGQGTRLTVV.